This T cell receptor beta chain is drawn from a study of T cells in Graves' hyperthyroidism and ophthalmopathy. This clonotype was recorded a few times. Antigen: not known. Inclusion characteristics of ophthalmopathy patients comprised a Clinical Activity Score of at least 3, a NOSPECS grade of at least 4, and duration under 3 months. Diagnosing involved the use of clinical symptoms, serum thyroxine and TRAb, thyroid ultrasound and orbital computed tomography. Points from the study as a whole: Most thyroid clonotypes with frequency above 0.001 were detected in blood. Before onset, ophthalmopathy was predicted by the model a median roughly 6.4 months earlier.

Germline V gene sequence: CDR1 LGHNT, CDR2 FRNRAP. This CDR3 spans 15 amino acids. V was cut by 4 bases and J by 4 bases, with 14 bases left in between. Authors of the study amplified TCR beta CDR3 regions from RNA transcripts. HTBI primers were the set used in a first-round RT-PCR of the TCR CDR3. Via MiXCR, TCRdb re-called the multiplex PCR reads, giving one row per CDR3 protein. The sample lists 450,000 to 600,000 distinct CDR3 sequences, 15% to 20% occurring once. Source material: blood. The sequence came from a man between 40 and 49 years old with Graves' ophthalmopathy. V is TRBV12-5 and J is TRBJ2-1, with unresolved D. CDR3 nucleotide sequence: TGTGCTAGTGGTTGGGTCACACCAACATACAATGAGCAGTTCTTC. This codes for CASGWVTPTYNEQFF. The whole variable domain, remainder taken from reference TRBV12-5 and TRBJ2-1, is DARVTQTPRHKVTEMGQEVTMRCQPILGHNTVFWYRQTMMQGLELLAYFRNRAPLDDSGMPKDRFSAEMPDATLATLKIQPSEPRDSAVYFCASGWVTPTYNEQFFGPGTRLTVL.